This T cell receptor (beta chain) was captured in a study of PD-L1 blockade in urothelial cancer. Study-level background: Blood was analyzed 3 weeks (second dose) and 6 weeks after treatment start. Median T cell yield per blood sample was over 140,000 cells. General study findings and limits: Durable-benefit patients expanded tumor-associated blood clones more at 3 weeks.

The investigators introduced synthetic TCR analog templates into each PCR as spikes. Only in-frame clones appear in the TCRdb table, and some are missing; sequencing was by immunoSEQ multiplex PCR. The sample includes tens of thousands of clones, roughly 80% seen only once; the top ten take approximately 2.9%. Worth noting for this clone: Its specificity is unknown.

Source: PBMCs, taken around atezolizumab (anti-PD-L1) treatment. This sequence originates from a man in his 70s with urothelial cancer.

The CDR3 sequence: CASSFNRDEQYF. CDR3 nucleotides: TGTGCCAGCAGTTTTAACAGGGACGAGCAGTACTTC. V and J are TRBV28 and TRBJ2-7; the D gene is possibly TRBD1 (6 bases). V lost 3 bases and J lost 5, with 8 bases in between. CDR3 size: 12 residues. Germline V gives CDR1 MDHEN, CDR2 SYDVKM.